Below, 11 T cell receptor beta chains from the same sample are listed, as sequenced in a study of blood T cell repertoires in COVID-19. The protocol was immunoSEQ multiplex PCR, while the TCRdb copy is restricted to in-frame clones and leaves out a portion. The data hold roughly 120,000 clones, with 70% to 85% observed a single time. The sequencing sample was made of peripheral blood. The receptors originated from a human donor with acute or convalescent COVID-19. The donor label of this sample is uncertain.

The chain employs TRBV11-2 and TRBJ1-5, with D possibly matching TRBD1 (5 bases). Germline values: CDR1 SGHAT, CDR2 FQNNGV. Trimming removed 1 base at V and 6 bases at J, with 7 bases between. This CDR3 is built from 13 residues. The DNA of the CDR3 is TGTGCCAGCAGCTTAGGGGGGGGTCAGCCCCAGCATTTT. Translation: CASSLGGGQPQHF.

V gene TRBV28 combines with J gene TRBJ2-1; D remains unclear. V was cut by 4 bases and J by 9 bases, with 10 bases left in between. Germline V CDR1 and CDR2: MDHEN, SYDVKM. CDR3 length: 12 residues. This CDR3 is CASSYIDFEQFF. The CDR3 bases are TGTGCCAGCAGTTATATAGACTTTGAGCAGTTCTTC.

The chain employs TRBV9 and TRBJ2-7; 11 nucleotides match TRBD1. The CDR3 is 15 residues long. Germline V gene sequence: CDR1 SGDLS, CDR2 YYNGEE. Trimming took 3 bases from V and 7 from J; bases not matched to a gene: 9. The CDR3 nucleotides read TGTGCCAGCAGCGGCGGGACAGGGGGGCGTAAGGAGCAGTACTTC. Its translation is CASSGGTGGRKEQYF.

This clone was detected a few times. The chain is built from TRBV2 and TRBJ1-1; D unclear. The germline gives CDR1 SNHLY, CDR2 FYNNEI. The CDR3 consists of 13 residues. V was shortened by 4 bases and J by 1 base, with 7 bases between the two germline ends. CDR3 coding DNA: TGTGCCAGCAGTGTCTACAGGAACACTGAAGCTTTCTTT. Its protein is CASSVYRNTEAFF.

This sequence joins TRBV7-6 and TRBJ2-1; no clear D gene. Germline V gene lookup returns CDR1 SGHVS and CDR2 FNYEAQ. V shed 2 bases and J shed 0 bases, with 14 bases lying between them. The CDR3 sequence is 17 residues long. Written as DNA, the CDR3 is TGTGCCAGCAGCTTAACCGACCGCCTAGACTCCTACAATGAGCAGTTCTTC. Its protein is CASSLTDRLDSYNEQFF. The full variable domain, rest sourced from reference TRBV7-6 and TRBJ2-1, is GAGVSQSPRYKVTKRGQDVALRCDPISGHVSLYWYRQALGQGPEFLTYFNYEAQQDKSGLPNDRFSAERPEGSISTLTIQRTEQRDSAMYRCASSLTDRLDSYNEQFFGPGTRLTVL.

The chain uses TRBV28 and TRBJ1-6, with a possible D match to TRBD1 (6 bases). Germline loops: CDR1 MDHEN, CDR2 SYDVKM. The CDR3 has 14 residues. Between the trimmed V and J ends, which lost 5 bases and 7 bases, there was a span of 12 bases. CDR3 loop: CASSPQTGNSPLHF. The CDR3 DNA follows: TGTGCCAGCAGTCCGCAAACAGGGAATTCACCCCTCCACTTT.

The rearrangement uses TRBV7-9 and TRBJ1-6; 8 bases agree with TRBD1. The V gene end was trimmed by 4 bases and the J gene end by 10 bases; junction bases not matched to a gene: 15. The CDR3 has 17 amino acids. In germline, CDR1 is SEHNR, CDR2 FQNEAQ (reference sequence). This CDR3 reads CASSSNTLGTGVSPLHF. DNA for the CDR3: TGTGCCAGCAGCTCCAACACCCTCGGGACAGGTGTCTCACCCCTCCACTTT.

The chain joins TRBV11-2 to TRBJ2-4; unclear D gene. Trimming pared 5 bases from V and 5 bases from J, leaving 13 bases between. The CDR3 consists of 14 residues. CDR1 is SGHAT and CDR2 is FQNNGV in the germline V gene. CDR3 nucleotide sequence: TGTGCCAGCAGCCCGACAAGACCCCAAAACATTCAGTACTTC. Residues: CASSPTRPQNIQYF.

This sequence joins TRBV25-1 and TRBJ2-1; weak D call: TRBD1 (6 bases). This CDR3 is built from 13 residues. From germline, CDR1 is MGHDK and CDR2 SYGVNS. V lost 6 bases to trimming and J lost 4 bases, with 10 bases between them. CDR3 sequence reads: CASRMDSYNEQFF. The CDR3 DNA follows: TGTGCCAGCAGAATGGACAGTTACAATGAGCAGTTCTTC.

The V call is TRBV7-8, the J call TRBJ2-2; 8 bases map to TRBD2. Germline V lookup: CDR1 SGHVS, CDR2 FQNEAQ. V trimming: 1 base; J trimming: 4 bases; junction bases outside the gene matches: 5. The CDR3 loop spans 16 amino acids. CDR3 sequence (DNA): TGTGCCAGCAGCTTAGGTCAGCGGGAGTTCACCGGGGAGCTGTTTTTT. Translated, it gives CASSLGQREFTGELFF.

This clone was detected only a few times. The rearrangement links TRBV3-1 (or the pseudogene TRBV3-2) to TRBJ1-1; D is possibly TRBD1 (5 bases). CDR1 and CDR2 (germline): LGHDT, YNNKEL (reference sequence). This CDR3 has 13 residues. The V gene lost 2 bases and the J gene lost 5 bases, with 9 bases spanning the gap. The CDR3 loop reads CASSQLGGTEAFF. The DNA for the CDR3 is TGTGCCAGCAGCCAACTTGGGGGGACTGAAGCTTTCTTT.